The clone carrying this T cell receptor beta chain was recorded a few times. What it binds is not known. The data are from a study of tumor-infiltrating lymphocytes in primary liver carcinoma. The overall study: Patients underwent surgical resection for primary liver carcinoma.

Germline DNA was also extracted, and blood RNA derived from unsorted whole blood. At sampling, these chronic HBV carriers had received no treatment. They drew 4 to 5 milliliters of peripheral blood before surgery. Production of TCR beta cDNA used around 500 ng total RNA together with a constant-region primer. Construction of TCR beta libraries relied on three successive nested multiplex PCR rounds employing slightly modified ARM-PCR. The first two PCR rounds, nine to ten cycles each, used TRBV1-TRBV30 forward primers and a C-beta reverse primer. Each CDR3 protein gets one entry after TCRdb re-called the multiplex PCR reads with MiXCR. The table shows just over 300,000 distinct CDR3 sequences, with almost 60% occurring only once. Between the trimmed V and J ends, which lost 5 bases and 0 bases, there was a span of 7 bases. The CDR3 spans 13 residues. Germline V gene data show CDR1 as MNHNY and CDR2 as SVGAGI (reference sequence).

The study, taken as a whole, reports: Tumor region pairs outstripped tumor-adjacent and tumor-blood pairs in overlap.

This clonotype was sampled from a woman younger than 45 with primary liver carcinoma and hepatitis B virus infection. The chain carries TRBV6-6 and TRBJ1-1; D remains unclear. The sample consisted of peripheral blood. The CDR3 region has the DNA TGTGCCAGCAGTCTCCAGCTGAACACTGAAGCTTTCTTT. Residues: CASSLQLNTEAFF.